The 15 T cell receptor beta chains listed next were all sequenced from one sample in a study of blood T cells in healthy people across ages. The authors ran a second PCR of about 6 to 11 cycles using a sample-barcoded 5' primer and a J-beta primer mix. TCRdb re-derived calls from the 5' RACE reads in MiXCR, one entry per CDR3 protein. The sample gives about 970,000 distinct CDR3 sequences, about 51% of which show up once; roughly a fifth is in the top ten. Sequenced material: blood. These receptor sequences come from a woman aged 60 to 75 in good health.

This clonotype appeared once. The chain recombines TRBV11-1 with TRBJ2-1; 12 bases are shared with TRBD2. The CDR3 has 17 residues. Germline trimming cut 1 base from V and 5 bases from J; bases unmatched to any gene: 6. Germline V gene sequence: CDR1 SGHAT, CDR2 FQDESV (reference sequence). The CDR3: CASSLVWRTSGNNEQFF. CDR3 nucleotides: TGTGCCAGCAGCTTAGTCTGGCGGACTAGCGGGAACAATGAGCAGTTCTTC.

The chain recombines TRBV6-2 or TRBV6-3 with TRBJ2-3; D call uncertain. The germline CDR1 and CDR2 sequences are MNHEY and SVGEGT. The V gene lost 4 bases and the J gene lost 7 bases, with 18 bases spanning the gap. The CDR3 runs 15 residues. CDR3 coding DNA: TGTGCCAGCAGTTTGATCGACCCGGTTGTGTATACGCAGTATTTT. Its protein product is CASSLIDPVVYTQYF.

The rearrangement uses TRBV7-2 and TRBJ2-5; perhaps TRBD1 as D (5 bases). The J call may be wrong; the DNA end is better matched by TRBJ2-7. CDR1 SGHTA and CDR2 FQGNSA come from the germline V gene. The CDR3 totals 14 residues. In nucleotides, the CDR3 is TGTGCCAGCAGGTCGGGTAGGGGATGGGACGAGCAGTACTTC. It yields the protein CASRSGRGWDEQYF.

The V call is TRBV4-2, the J call TRBJ2-3, with 7 bases aligning to TRBD2. V trimming: 5 bases; J trimming: 6 bases; junction bases outside the gene matches: 11. This CDR3 region has 15 residues. CDR1 is LGHNA and CDR2 is YNFKEQ in the germline V gene. CDR3 sequence reads: CASSSRGLGLDTQYF. The CDR3 DNA is TGTGCCAGCAGCAGCAGAGGACTAGGATTGGATACGCAGTATTTT.

This chain connects TRBV7-2 to TRBJ2-3; possibly TRBD2 for D (7 bases). The CDR3 totals 16 residues. In germline, CDR1 is SGHTA, CDR2 FQGNSA. Trimming removed 6 bases from V and 0 bases from J, with 16 bases in between. CDR3 sequence (DNA): TGTGCCAGCAGGTTCAAGGGGGGGACTAGCACAGATACGCAGTATTTT. This sequence encodes CASRFKGGTSTDTQYF.

The V call is TRBV10-1, the J call TRBJ2-3, with D tentatively TRBD2 (5 bases). V lost 2 bases and J lost 5, with 14 bases in between. The CDR3 runs 15 residues. Germline V gives CDR1 WNHNN, CDR2 SYGVQD (reference sequence). In DNA, the CDR3 is TGCGCCAGCAGTGAGATCCGGGAAATCGGAGATACGCAGTATTTT. This encodes CASSEIREIGDTQYF.

In its sample, this clonotype was seen a few times. The rearrangement uses TRBV4-2 and TRBJ2-7, with D uncertain. The CDR3 consists of 15 residues. The V end lost 4 bases, the J end lost 0 bases, and 13 bases lay between the germline ends. Germline values: CDR1 LGHNA, CDR2 YNFKEQ. In DNA, the CDR3 is TGTGCCAGCAGCCTCCTTCCGGAGATCTCCTACGAGCAGTACTTC. Residues: CASSLLPEISYEQYF.

The chain is built from TRBV6-5 and TRBJ1-2; 7 bases are shared with TRBD1. Germline trimming cut 8 bases from V and 8 bases from J; bases unmatched to any gene: 14. The CDR3 has 14 amino acids. Per the germline V gene, CDR1 is MNHEY and CDR2 is SVGAGI. CDR3 in amino acids: CASSKRTGSLGYTF. CDR3 coding DNA: TGTGCCAGCTCTAAACGGACAGGAAGCTTGGGCTACACCTTC.

This chain connects TRBV29-1 to TRBJ1-1, with D uncertain. This CDR3 has 12 amino acids. The germline V and J ends were trimmed by 7 bases and 5 bases, with 14 bases remaining between them. Germline CDR1 reads SQVTM; CDR2 reads ANQGSEA. CDR3 loop: CSAKRVGTEAFF. CDR3 bases: TGCAGCGCCAAAAGGGTGGGAACTGAAGCTTTCTTT.

The rearrangement uses TRBV4-3 and TRBJ2-2; no clear D. The CDR3 totals 12 residues. V lost 0 bases to trimming and J lost 6 bases, with 2 bases between them. CDR1 is LGHNA and CDR2 is YSLEER in the germline V gene. The CDR3 region has the DNA TGCGCCAGCAGCCAAGATCCCGGGGAGCTGTTTTTT. Its protein product is CASSQDPGELFF.

In this sample, this clonotype turned up once. The chain couples TRBV5-1 to TRBJ2-1, with 12 bases identical to TRBD2. The DNA matches TRBJ2-7 better at its end, which makes the J call doubtful. Germline V lookup: CDR1 SGHRS, CDR2 YFSETQ. The CDR3 is 19 residues long. CDR3: CASSLGLAGFLGSYNEQYF. The CDR3 DNA reads TGCGCCAGCAGCTTAGGACTAGCGGGATTCTTGGGCTCCTACAATGAGCAGTACTTC.

This clonotype was observed at least ten times. V usage is TRBV13 and J usage is TRBJ2-3, with 10 bases lining up with TRBD1. Trimming removed 2 bases from V and 7 bases from J; junction bases left unmatched: 6. This CDR3 spans 15 amino acids. The germline CDR1 and CDR2 sequences are PRHDT and FYEKMQ (reference sequence). Here the CDR3 DNA reads TGTGCCAGCAGCTTACGCCGACAGGGGGCTTATACGCAGTATTTT. Translated, it gives CASSLRRQGAYTQYF.

This clonotype was found once. A much bigger clone sits one base away, suggesting this may be a read error. The chain uses TRBV29-1 and TRBJ2-4, with D possibly being TRBD2 (6 bases). Trimming cost V 7 bases and J 0 bases, with 16 bases left between them. CDR3 length equals 15 residues. Germline CDR1 SQVTM, CDR2 ANQGSEA. CDR3 sequence reads: CSAVDYRLAKNIQYF. The CDR3 region has the DNA TGCAGCGCGGTGGACTATAGACTAGCCAAAAACATTCAGTACTTC.

This chain joins TRBV6-2 or TRBV6-3 and TRBJ2-1, with 10 bases lining up with TRBD1. The ends lost 6 bases at V and 5 bases at J; junction bases unmatched: 13. From germline, CDR1 is MNHEY and CDR2 SVGEGT. The CDR3 is 17 residues long. This CDR3 is CASSYRDRGARDNEQFF. CDR3 bases: TGTGCCAGCAGCTACCGGGACAGGGGAGCTCGGGACAATGAGCAGTTCTTC.

This clonotype was detected a few times. The V call is TRBV4-1, the J call TRBJ2-4; 8 bases map to TRBD1. From germline, CDR1 is MGHRA and CDR2 YSYEKL. The CDR3 has 12 residues. V was pared by 3 bases and J by 14 bases, with 6 bases of the junction left unmatched. CDR3 bases: TGCGCCAGCAGCCACCGGACAGGGAAGAAGTACTTC. This encodes CASSHRTGKKYF.